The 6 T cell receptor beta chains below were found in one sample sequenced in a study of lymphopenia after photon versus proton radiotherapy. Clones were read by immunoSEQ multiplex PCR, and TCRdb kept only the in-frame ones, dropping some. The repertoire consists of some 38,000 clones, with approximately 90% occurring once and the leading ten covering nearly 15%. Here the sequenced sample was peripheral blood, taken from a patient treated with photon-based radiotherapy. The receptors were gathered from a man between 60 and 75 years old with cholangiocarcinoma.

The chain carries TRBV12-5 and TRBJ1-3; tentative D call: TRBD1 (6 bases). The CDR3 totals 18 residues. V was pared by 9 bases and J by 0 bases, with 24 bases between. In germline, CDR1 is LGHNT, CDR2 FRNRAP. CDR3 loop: CASDKTQSLGHSGNTIYF. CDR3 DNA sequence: TGTGCTAGCGACAAGACTCAGAGCCTGGGACACTCTGGAAACACCATATATTTT.

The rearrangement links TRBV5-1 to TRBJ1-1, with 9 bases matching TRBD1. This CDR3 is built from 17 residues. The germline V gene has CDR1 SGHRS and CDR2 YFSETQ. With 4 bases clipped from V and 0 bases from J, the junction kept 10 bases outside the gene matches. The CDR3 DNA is TGCGCCAGCAGCCCGCGTCCCGGGACAGGGTTGAACACTGAAGCTTTCTTT. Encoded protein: CASSPRPGTGLNTEAFF.

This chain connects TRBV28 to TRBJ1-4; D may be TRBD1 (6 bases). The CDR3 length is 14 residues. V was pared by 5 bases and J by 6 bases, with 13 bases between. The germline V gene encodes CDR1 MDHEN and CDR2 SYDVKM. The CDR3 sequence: CASSGGGAYEKLFF. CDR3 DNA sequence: TGTGCCAGCAGTGGGGGCGGGGCGTATGAAAAACTGTTTTTT. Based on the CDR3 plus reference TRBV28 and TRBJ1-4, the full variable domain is DVKVTQSSRYLVKRTGEKVFLECVQDMDHENMFWYRQDPGLGLRLIYFSYDVKMKEKGDIPEGYSVSREKKERFSLILESASTNQTSMYLCASSGGGAYEKLFFGSGTQLSVL.

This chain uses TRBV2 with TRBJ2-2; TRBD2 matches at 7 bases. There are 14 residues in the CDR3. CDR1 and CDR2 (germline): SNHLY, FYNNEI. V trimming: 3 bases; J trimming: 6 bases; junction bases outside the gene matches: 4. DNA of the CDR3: TGTGCCAGCAGTGAGAATCGGGGGGCCGGGGAGCTGTTTTTT. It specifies CASSENRGAGELFF.

Here the CDR3 reads CASSNPSNEEQFF. The CDR3 DNA is TGTGCCAGCAGTAACCCCAGCAATGAGGAGCAGTTCTTC. The chain has TRBV2 and TRBJ2-1; D is uncertain. V lost 5 bases, J lost 10 bases, and 15 bases lay in between. Germline V gene data show CDR1 as SNHLY and CDR2 as FYNNEI. The CDR3 spans 13 residues.

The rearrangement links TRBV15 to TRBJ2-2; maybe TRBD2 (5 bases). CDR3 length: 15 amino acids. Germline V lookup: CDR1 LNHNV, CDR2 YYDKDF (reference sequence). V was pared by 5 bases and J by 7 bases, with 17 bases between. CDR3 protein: CATSGAELYSGELFF. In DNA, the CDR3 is TGTGCCACCAGCGGAGCGGAGCTTTATAGCGGGGAGCTGTTTTTT.